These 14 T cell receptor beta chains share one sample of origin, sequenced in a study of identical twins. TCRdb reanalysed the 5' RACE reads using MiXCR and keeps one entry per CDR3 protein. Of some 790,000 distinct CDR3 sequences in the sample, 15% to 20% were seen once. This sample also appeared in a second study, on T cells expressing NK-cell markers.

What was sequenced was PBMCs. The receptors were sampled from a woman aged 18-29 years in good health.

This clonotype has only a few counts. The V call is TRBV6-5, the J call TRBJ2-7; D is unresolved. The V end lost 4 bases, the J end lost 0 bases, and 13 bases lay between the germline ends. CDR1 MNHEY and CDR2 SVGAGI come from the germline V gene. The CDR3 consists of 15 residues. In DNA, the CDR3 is TGTGCCAGCAGTTTGGAACAGTCAAGCTCCTACGAGCAGTACTTC. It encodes CASSLEQSSSYEQYF.

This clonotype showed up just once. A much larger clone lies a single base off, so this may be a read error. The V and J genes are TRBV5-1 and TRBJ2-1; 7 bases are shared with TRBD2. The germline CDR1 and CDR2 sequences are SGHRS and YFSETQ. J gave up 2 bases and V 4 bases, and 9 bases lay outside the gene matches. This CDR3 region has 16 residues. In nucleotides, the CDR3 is TGCGCCAGCAGCGTATCCGGGACTACGACCTACAATGAGCAGTTCTTC. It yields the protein CASSVSGTTTYNEQFF.

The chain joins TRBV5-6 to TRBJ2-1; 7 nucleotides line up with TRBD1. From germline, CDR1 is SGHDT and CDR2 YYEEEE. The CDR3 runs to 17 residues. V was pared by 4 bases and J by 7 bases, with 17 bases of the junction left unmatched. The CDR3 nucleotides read TGTGCCAGCAGCCGAGGGACAGCCATGCCCGGAGCGAATGAGCAGTTCTTC. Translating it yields CASSRGTAMPGANEQFF.

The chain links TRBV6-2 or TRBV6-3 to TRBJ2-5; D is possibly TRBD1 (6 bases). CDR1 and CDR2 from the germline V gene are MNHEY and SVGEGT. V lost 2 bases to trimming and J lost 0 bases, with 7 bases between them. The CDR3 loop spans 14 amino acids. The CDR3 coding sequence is TGTGCCAGCAGTTACGGACAGTACCAAGAGACCCAGTACTTC. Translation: CASSYGQYQETQYF.

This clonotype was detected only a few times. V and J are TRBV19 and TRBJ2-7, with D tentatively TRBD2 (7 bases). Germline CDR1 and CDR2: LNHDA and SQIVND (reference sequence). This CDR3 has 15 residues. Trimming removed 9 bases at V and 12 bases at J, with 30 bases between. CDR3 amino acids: CASPGGPGLLPRGYF. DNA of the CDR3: TGTGCCAGCCCCGGGGGGCCGGGACTTCTTCCCCGAGGGTACTTC.

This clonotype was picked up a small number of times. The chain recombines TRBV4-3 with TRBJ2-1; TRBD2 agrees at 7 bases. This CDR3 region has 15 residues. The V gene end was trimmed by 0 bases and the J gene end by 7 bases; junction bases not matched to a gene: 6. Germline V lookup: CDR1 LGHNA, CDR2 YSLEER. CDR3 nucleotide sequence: TGCGCCAGCAGCCAAGATCGCGGGAGTGCGAATGAGCAGTTCTTC. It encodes CASSQDRGSANEQFF.

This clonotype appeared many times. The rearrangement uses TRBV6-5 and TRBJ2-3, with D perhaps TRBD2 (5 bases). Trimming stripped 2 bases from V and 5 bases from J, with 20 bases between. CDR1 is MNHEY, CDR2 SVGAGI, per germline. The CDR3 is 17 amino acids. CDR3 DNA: TGTGCCAGCAGTTACACTACCGTACTAGTTTCTATAGATACGCAGTATTTT. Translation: CASSYTTVLVSIDTQYF.

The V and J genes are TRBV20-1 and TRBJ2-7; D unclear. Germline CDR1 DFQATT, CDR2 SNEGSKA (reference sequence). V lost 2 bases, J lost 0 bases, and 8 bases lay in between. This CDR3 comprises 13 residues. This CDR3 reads CSARNSDSYEQYF. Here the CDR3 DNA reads TGCAGTGCTAGAAACAGCGACTCCTACGAGCAGTACTTC.

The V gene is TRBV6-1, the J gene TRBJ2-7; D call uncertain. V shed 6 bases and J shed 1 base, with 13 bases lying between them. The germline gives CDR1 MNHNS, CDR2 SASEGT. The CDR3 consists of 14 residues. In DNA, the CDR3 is TGTGCCAGCAGCACCCGGACCTTTTCCTACGAGCAGTACTTC. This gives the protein CASSTRTFSYEQYF.

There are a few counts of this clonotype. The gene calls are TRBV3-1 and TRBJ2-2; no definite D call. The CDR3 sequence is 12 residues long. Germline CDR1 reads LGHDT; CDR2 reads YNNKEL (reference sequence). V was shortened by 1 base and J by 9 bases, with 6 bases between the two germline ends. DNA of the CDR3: TGTGCCAGCAGCCAAGGATTTCGGGAGCTGTTTTTT. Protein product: CASSQGFRELFF.

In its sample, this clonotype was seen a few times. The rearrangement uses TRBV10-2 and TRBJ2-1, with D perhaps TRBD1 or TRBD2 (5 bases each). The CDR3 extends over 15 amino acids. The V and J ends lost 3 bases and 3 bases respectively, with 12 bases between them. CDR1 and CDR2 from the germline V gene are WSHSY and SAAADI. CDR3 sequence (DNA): TGCGCCAGCAGTGATTGGGGGAGAAACTACAATGAGCAGTTCTTC. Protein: CASSDWGRNYNEQFF.

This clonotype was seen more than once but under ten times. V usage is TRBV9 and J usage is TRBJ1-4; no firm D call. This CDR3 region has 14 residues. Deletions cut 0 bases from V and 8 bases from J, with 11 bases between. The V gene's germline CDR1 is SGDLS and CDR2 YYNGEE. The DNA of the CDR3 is TGTGCCAGCAGCGTAGGTCCCAAACAGGAAAAACTGTTTTTT. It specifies CASSVGPKQEKLFF.

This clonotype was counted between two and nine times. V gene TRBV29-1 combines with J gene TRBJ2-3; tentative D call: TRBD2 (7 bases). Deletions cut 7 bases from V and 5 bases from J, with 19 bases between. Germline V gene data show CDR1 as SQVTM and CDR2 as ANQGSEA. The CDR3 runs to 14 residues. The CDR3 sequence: CSAGGRGGIDTQYF. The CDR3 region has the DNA TGCAGCGCGGGGGGCAGGGGAGGTATAGATACGCAGTATTTT.

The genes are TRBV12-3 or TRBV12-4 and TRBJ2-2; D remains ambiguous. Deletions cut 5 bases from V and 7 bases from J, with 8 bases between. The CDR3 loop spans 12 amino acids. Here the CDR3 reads CASSGYGGELFF. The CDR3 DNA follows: TGTGCCAGCAGTGGGTACGGCGGGGAGCTGTTTTTT.